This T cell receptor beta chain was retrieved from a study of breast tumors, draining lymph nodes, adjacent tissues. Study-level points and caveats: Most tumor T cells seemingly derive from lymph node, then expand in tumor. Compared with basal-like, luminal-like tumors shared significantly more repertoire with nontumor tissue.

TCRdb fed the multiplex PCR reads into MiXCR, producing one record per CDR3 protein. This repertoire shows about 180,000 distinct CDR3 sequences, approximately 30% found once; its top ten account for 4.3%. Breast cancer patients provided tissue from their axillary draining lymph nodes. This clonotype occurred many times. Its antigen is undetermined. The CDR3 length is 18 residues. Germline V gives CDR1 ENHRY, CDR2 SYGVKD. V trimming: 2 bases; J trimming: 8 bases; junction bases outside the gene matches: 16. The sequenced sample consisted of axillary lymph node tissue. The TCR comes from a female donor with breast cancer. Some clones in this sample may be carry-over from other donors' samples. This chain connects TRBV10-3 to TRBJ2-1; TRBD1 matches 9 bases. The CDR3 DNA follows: TGTGCCATCAGTGAGCCGTTCCCGGGACAGGGTACTGGAGATGAGCAGTTCTTC. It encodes CAISEPFPGQGTGDEQFF.